A selection of T cell receptor beta chains follows, all from one sample in a study of blood T cell repertoires in COVID-19. Method: immunoSEQ multiplex PCR; TCRdb's copy keeps in-frame clones and lacks some. The table has hundreds of thousands of clones, roughly 79% seen once; the top ten hold approximately 1.9%. The material sequenced was peripheral blood. Source of these receptors: a woman at least 80 years old with acute or convalescent COVID-19. The CDR3 runs from the conserved cysteine through the conserved F or W. Fields, in order: V gene, clone size, D gene, J gene, CDR3 protein, CDR3 DNA. D genes are given only for firm matches. A clone size is listed for some rows: how often the clone was seen (once, few, many), or a class if it is expanded.

>TRBV3-1/TRBV3-2|-|-|TRBJ2-1
CASSFSNEQFF
TGTGCCAGCAGTTTTAGCAATGAGCAGTTCTTC
>TRBV18|-|-|TRBJ2-4
CASSPPGVGAYIQYF
TGTGCCAGCTCACCTCCCGGGGTTGGAGCATACATTCAGTACTTC
>TRBV7-2|-|TRBD1|TRBJ2-5
CASSHSSRTGRETQYF
TGTGCCAGCAGCCATAGCAGCCGGACAGGGCGAGAGACCCAGTACTTC
>TRBV19|-|TRBD1|TRBJ1-5
CASSTDRGDNQPQHF
TGTGCCAGTAGTACGGACAGGGGGGACAATCAGCCCCAGCATTTT
>TRBV2|-|-|TRBJ1-1
CASSVVNTEAFF
TGTGCCAGCAGTGTAGTGAACACTGAAGCTTTCTTT
>TRBV28|-|-|TRBJ1-2
CASSLQQGGVGYTF
TGTGCCAGCAGTTTGCAACAGGGTGGCGTTGGCTACACCTTC
>TRBV15|-|TRBD1|TRBJ1-2
CATSTGTGFVYTF
TGTGCCACCAGCACCGGGACAGGGTTCGTCTACACCTTC
>TRBV27|few|TRBD2|TRBJ2-7
CASSLEGGGNYEQYF
TGTGCCAGCAGTTTAGAAGGCGGGGGGAACTACGAGCAGTACTTC
>TRBV5-1|-|-|TRBJ2-3
CASNQVGGSSTDTQYF
TGCGCCAGCAACCAAGTGGGGGGATCCTCCACAGATACGCAGTATTTT
>TRBV28|-|-|TRBJ2-6
CASSLGGAAGSGANVLTF
TGTGCCAGCAGTTTGGGCGGGGCCGCGGGGTCCGGGGCCAACGTCCTGACTTTC
>TRBV27|-|TRBD2|TRBJ2-7
CASSYPPIAGGTYEQYF
TGTGCCAGCAGTTACCCCCCTATAGCGGGGGGGACCTACGAGCAGTACTTC
>TRBV19|-|TRBD1|TRBJ1-2
CASLTGSGANYGYTF
TGTGCCAGCCTGACAGGGAGTGGGGCCAACTATGGCTACACCTTC
>TRBV28|-|TRBD1|TRBJ1-2
CASSSPRTGTYGYTF
TGTGCCAGCAGTTCCCCCCGGACAGGGACCTATGGCTACACCTTC
>TRBV7-9|many|TRBD2|TRBJ2-1
CASSYTSGRGNEQFF
TGTGCCAGCAGTTATACTAGCGGGAGGGGCAATGAGCAGTTCTTC
>TRBV7-9|-|-|TRBJ2-5
CASSPQETQYF
TGTGCCAGCAGCCCCCAGGAGACCCAGTACTTC
>TRBV18|-|TRBD1|TRBJ1-1
CASSNQGAEAFF
TGTGCCAGCTCAAATCAGGGGGCTGAAGCTTTCTTT
>TRBV7-9|-|TRBD1|TRBJ1-1
CASSLAGQGNTEAFF
TGTGCCAGCAGCTTAGCCGGACAGGGGAACACTGAAGCTTTCTTT
>TRBV5-4|once|TRBD2|TRBJ2-1
CASSSGGGPNEQFF
TGTGCCAGTTCCAGCGGGGGGGGGCCTAATGAGCAGTTCTTC
>TRBV19|-|-|TRBJ1-2
CASSISPGELGRNYGYTF
TGTGCCAGTAGTATATCCCCAGGGGAATTGGGACGAAACTATGGCTACACCTTC
>TRBV7-9|-|TRBD2|TRBJ2-3
CASSRGLAGGRTDTQYF
TGTGCCAGCAGCAGGGGACTAGCGGGAGGAAGGACAGATACGCAGTATTTT
>TRBV4-3|-|TRBD1|TRBJ1-3
CASSPGQAGGTIYF
TGCGCCAGCAGCCCAGGACAGGCTGGAGGAACCATATATTTT
>TRBV12-2|-|-|TRBJ1-2
CASRSRDRVFYGYTF
TGTGCAAGTCGCTCCCGGGACAGGGTGTTTTATGGCTACACCTTC
>TRBV27|-|-|TRBJ1-1
CASTGAGAEAFF
TGTGCCAGCACAGGGGCCGGGGCTGAAGCTTTCTTT
>TRBV9|few|TRBD1|TRBJ1-2
CASSERQGQLYGYTF
TGTGCCAGCAGCGAGCGACAGGGGCAGCTCTATGGCTACACCTTC
>TRBV9|few|-|TRBJ2-3
CASSGRGGHPDTQYF
TGTGCCAGCAGCGGTAGGGGGGGCCACCCAGATACGCAGTATTTT
>TRBV10-1|-|-|TRBJ2-1
CASIPRIAPSSYNEQFF
TGCGCCAGCATCCCGAGAATAGCCCCGAGCTCCTACAATGAGCAGTTCTTC
>TRBV5-1|-|-|TRBJ2-7
CASSYELGGGPIYEQYF
TGCGCCAGCAGCTACGAGCTGGGGGGAGGCCCGATCTACGAGCAGTACTTC
>TRBV29-1|-|-|TRBJ2-1
CSVDRGSSYNEQFF
TGCAGCGTTGATCGGGGGAGCTCCTACAATGAGCAGTTCTTC
>TRBV4-1|once|-|TRBJ2-7
CASSQEVGVSSYEQYF
TGCGCCAGCAGCCAAGAGGTAGGGGTTAGCTCCTACGAGCAGTACTTC
>TRBV30|once|-|TRBJ1-1
CAWSPQNTEAFF
TGTGCCTGGAGTCCCCAGAACACTGAAGCTTTCTTT
>TRBV11-2|-|-|TRBJ1-6
CASSLDGPGSSYNSPLHF
TGTGCCAGCAGCTTAGACGGACCGGGATCCTCCTATAATTCACCCCTCCACTTT
>TRBV7-2|-|-|TRBJ1-1
CASSSGGGAVKSFF
TGTGCCAGCAGCTCAGGCGGAGGTGCGGTGAAATCTTTCTTT
>TRBV6-5|-|TRBD1|TRBJ1-2
CASSYSTGDGYTF
TGTGCCAGCAGTTACTCGACAGGGGATGGCTACACCTTC
>TRBV7-2|-|-|TRBJ2-6
CASSLTVPSGANVLTF
TGTGCCAGCAGCTTGACAGTGCCCTCTGGGGCCAACGTCCTGACTTTC
>TRBV2|once|TRBD2|TRBJ2-1
CASSESSGGLSNEQFF
TGTGCCAGCAGTGAGTCTAGCGGGGGGCTTAGCAATGAGCAGTTCTTC
>TRBV3-1/TRBV3-2|few|TRBD2|TRBJ2-2
CASSKGLAGGGTGELFF
TGTGCCAGCAGCAAAGGTCTAGCGGGGGGAGGCACCGGGGAGCTGTTTTTT
>TRBV18|-|TRBD1|TRBJ2-5
CASSPRQGQETQYF
TGTGCCAGCTCACCACGACAGGGCCAGGAGACCCAGTACTTC
>TRBV12-3/TRBV12-4|-|-|TRBJ2-3
CASSLRLTDTQYF
TGTGCCAGCAGTCTCAGGCTAACAGATACGCAGTATTTT
>TRBV4-1|-|-|TRBJ1-3
CASSQPGQGLFSGNTIYF
TGCGCCAGCAGCCAGCCGGGACAAGGCCTTTTCTCTGGAAACACCATATATTTT
>TRBV18|-|-|TRBJ1-6
CASSPSLPGEDYNSPLHF
TGTGCCAGCTCACCTTCCCTCCCTGGAGAGGACTATAATTCACCCCTCCACTTT
>TRBV5-8|-|-|TRBJ1-4
CASSSGLRNEKLFF
TGTGCCAGCAGCTCTGGACTGCGTAATGAAAAACTGTTTTTT
>TRBV5-1|-|-|TRBJ1-2
CASSFELRYGYTF
TGCGCCAGCAGCTTTGAGTTGCGGTATGGCTACACCTTC
>TRBV7-2|-|TRBD1|TRBJ2-3
CASSFRDRVSDTQYF
TGTGCCAGCAGCTTCCGGGACAGGGTCTCAGATACGCAGTATTTT
>TRBV7-2|-|-|TRBJ2-3
CASSYIPDTQYF
TGTGCCAGCAGCTACATACCAGATACGCAGTATTTT
>TRBV19|-|-|TRBJ1-5
CASSDERHSGNQPQHF
TGTGCCAGTAGTGACGAACGACATAGTGGCAATCAGCCCCAGCATTTT
>TRBV9|few|TRBD1|TRBJ2-7
CASSGGPGGSYEQYF
TGTGCCAGCAGCGGAGGGCCAGGGGGCTCCTACGAGCAGTACTTC
>TRBV11-2|-|-|TRBJ1-2
CASSSPGRGTNYGYTF
TGTGCCAGCAGCTCCCCCGGTAGGGGTACTAACTATGGCTACACCTTC
>TRBV20-1|-|-|TRBJ1-2
CSASLAKSANYGYTF
TGCAGTGCTAGTCTAGCCAAATCGGCTAACTATGGCTACACCTTC
>TRBV6-1|-|TRBD2|TRBJ2-7
CASSVVSGGAAYEQYF
TGTGCCAGCAGTGTTGTTAGCGGGGGGGCCGCCTACGAGCAGTACTTC
>TRBV12-3/TRBV12-4|-|-|TRBJ2-2
CASSPPAGELFF
TGTGCCAGCAGTCCCCCGGCCGGGGAGCTGTTTTTT